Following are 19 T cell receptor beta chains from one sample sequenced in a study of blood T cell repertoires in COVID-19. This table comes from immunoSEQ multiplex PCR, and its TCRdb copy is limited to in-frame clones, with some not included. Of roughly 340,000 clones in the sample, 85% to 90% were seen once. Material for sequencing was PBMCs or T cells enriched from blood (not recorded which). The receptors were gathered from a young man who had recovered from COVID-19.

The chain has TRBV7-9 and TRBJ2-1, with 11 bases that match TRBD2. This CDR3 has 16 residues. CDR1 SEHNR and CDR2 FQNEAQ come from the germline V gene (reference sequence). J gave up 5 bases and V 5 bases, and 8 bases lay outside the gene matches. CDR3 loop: CASSPDLAGGNNEQFF. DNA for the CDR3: TGTGCCAGCAGCCCCGATCTAGCGGGAGGCAACAATGAGCAGTTCTTC. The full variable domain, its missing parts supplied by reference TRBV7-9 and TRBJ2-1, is DTGVSQNPRHKITKRGQNVTFRCDPISEHNRLYWYRQTLGQGPEFLTYFQNEAQLEKSRLLSDRFSAERPKGSFSTLEIQRTEQGDSAMYLCASSPDLAGGNNEQFFGPGTRLTVL.

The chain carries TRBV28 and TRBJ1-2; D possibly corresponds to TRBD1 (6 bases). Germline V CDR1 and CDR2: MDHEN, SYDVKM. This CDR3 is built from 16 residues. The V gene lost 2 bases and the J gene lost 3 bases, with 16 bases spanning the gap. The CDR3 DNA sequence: TGTGCCAGCAGTTTAGCCAGGGGCAGGATGGACTATGGCTACACCTTC. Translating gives CASSLARGRMDYGYTF.

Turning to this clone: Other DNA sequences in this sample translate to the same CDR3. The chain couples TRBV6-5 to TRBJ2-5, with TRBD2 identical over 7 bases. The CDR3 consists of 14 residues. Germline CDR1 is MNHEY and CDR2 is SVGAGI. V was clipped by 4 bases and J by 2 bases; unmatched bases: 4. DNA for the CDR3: TGTGCCAGCAGTTCACCGGGAGGACAAGAGACCCAGTACTTC. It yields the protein CASSSPGGQETQYF.

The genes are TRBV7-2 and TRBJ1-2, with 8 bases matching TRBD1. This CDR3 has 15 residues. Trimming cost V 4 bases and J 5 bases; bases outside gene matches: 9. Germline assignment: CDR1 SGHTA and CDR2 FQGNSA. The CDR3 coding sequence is TGTGCCAGCAGCTCCCGACAGGGGCTAGGGTATGGCTACACCTTC. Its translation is CASSSRQGLGYGYTF.

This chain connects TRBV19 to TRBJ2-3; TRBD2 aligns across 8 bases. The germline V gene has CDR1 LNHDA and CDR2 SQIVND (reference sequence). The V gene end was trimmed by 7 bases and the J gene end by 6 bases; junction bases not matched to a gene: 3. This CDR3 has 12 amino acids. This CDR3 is CASKPGGDTQYF. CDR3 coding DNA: TGTGCCAGTAAGCCGGGGGGGGATACGCAGTATTTT.

This CDR3 reads CASSFVTDTQYF. CDR3 nucleotide sequence: TGTGCCAGCAGCTTTGTAACAGATACGCAGTATTTT. The chain is built from TRBV7-2 and TRBJ2-3; D ambiguous. The CDR3 runs 12 residues. Between the trimmed V and J ends, which lost 3 bases and 3 bases, there was a span of 4 bases. Germline values: CDR1 SGHTA, CDR2 FQGNSA.

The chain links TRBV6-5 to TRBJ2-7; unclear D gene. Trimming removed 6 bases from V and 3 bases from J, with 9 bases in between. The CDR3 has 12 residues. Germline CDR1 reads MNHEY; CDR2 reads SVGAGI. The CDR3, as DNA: TGTGCCAGCAGATCAGTGCTCTACGAGCAGTACTTC. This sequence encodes CASRSVLYEQYF.

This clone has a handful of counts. The CDR3 DNA is TGCAGTGCTAGTGGGACAGTTAATGAAAAACTGTTTTTT. It is translated as CSASGTVNEKLFF. The V and J genes are TRBV20-1 and TRBJ1-4; 7 bases line up with TRBD1. The germline V gene encodes CDR1 DFQATT and CDR2 SNEGSKA (reference sequence). There are 13 residues in the CDR3. The J segment lost 4 bases and the V segment lost 3 bases, leaving 2 bases of the junction unmatched.

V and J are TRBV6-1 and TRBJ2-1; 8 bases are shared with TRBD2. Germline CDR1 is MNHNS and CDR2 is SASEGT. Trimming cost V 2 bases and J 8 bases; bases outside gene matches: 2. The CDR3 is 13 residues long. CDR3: CASSEWTSHEQFF. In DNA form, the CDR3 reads TGTGCCAGCAGTGAATGGACTAGCCATGAGCAGTTCTTC.

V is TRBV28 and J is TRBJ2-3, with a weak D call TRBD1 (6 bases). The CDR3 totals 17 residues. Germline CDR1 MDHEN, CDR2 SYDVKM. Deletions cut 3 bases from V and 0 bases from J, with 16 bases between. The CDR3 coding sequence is TGTGCCAGCAGTTTGGGTCAGGGGATCCCTAGCACAGATACGCAGTATTTT. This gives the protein CASSLGQGIPSTDTQYF.

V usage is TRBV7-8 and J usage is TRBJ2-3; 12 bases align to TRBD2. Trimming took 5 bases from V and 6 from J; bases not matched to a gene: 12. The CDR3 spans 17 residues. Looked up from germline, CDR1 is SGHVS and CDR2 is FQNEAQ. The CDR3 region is CASSPESTSGGWDTQYF. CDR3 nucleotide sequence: TGTGCCAGCAGCCCGGAGTCTACTAGCGGGGGGTGGGATACGCAGTATTTT.

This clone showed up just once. The CDR3, as DNA: TGTGCCAGCAGCTCTATCATGAACACTGAAGCTTTCTTT. Amino acids: CASSSIMNTEAFF. V gene TRBV5-6 combines with J gene TRBJ1-1; D is ambiguous. This CDR3 region has 13 residues. Looked up from germline, CDR1 is SGHDT and CDR2 is YYEEEE. V lost 3 bases to trimming and J lost 0 bases, with 6 bases between them.

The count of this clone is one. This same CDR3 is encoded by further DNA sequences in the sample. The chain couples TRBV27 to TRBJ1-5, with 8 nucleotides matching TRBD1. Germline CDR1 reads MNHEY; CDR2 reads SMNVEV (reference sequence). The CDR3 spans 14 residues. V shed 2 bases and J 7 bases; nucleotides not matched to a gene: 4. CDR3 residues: CASSLGQGYQPQHF. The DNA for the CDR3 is TGTGCCAGCAGTTTAGGACAGGGATACCAGCCCCAGCATTTT.

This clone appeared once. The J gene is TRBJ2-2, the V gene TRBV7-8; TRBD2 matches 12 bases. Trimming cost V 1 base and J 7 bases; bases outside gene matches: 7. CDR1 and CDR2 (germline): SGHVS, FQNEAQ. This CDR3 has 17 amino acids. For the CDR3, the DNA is TGTGCCAGCAGCTTAGGCCTAGCGGGGGGGCCCCACGGGGAGCTGTTTTTT. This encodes CASSLGLAGGPHGELFF.

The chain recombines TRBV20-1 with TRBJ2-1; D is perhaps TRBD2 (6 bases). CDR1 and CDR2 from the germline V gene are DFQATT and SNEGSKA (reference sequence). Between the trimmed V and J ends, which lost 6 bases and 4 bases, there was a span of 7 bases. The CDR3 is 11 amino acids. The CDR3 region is CSADYYNEQFF. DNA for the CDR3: TGCAGTGCGGACTATTACAATGAGCAGTTCTTC.

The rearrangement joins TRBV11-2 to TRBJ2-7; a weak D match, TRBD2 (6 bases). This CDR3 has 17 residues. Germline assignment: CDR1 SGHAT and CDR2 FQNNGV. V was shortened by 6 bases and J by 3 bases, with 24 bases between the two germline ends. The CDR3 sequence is CASSPIGTHKPYYEQYF. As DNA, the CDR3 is TGTGCCAGCAGTCCTATTGGGACTCACAAACCATACTACGAGCAGTACTTC.

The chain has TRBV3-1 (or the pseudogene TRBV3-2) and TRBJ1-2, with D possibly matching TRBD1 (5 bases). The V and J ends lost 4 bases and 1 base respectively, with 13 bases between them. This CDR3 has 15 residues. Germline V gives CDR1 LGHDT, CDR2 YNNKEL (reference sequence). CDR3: CASSPIGGSNYGYTF. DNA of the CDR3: TGTGCCAGCAGCCCTATCGGGGGTAGTAACTATGGCTACACCTTC.

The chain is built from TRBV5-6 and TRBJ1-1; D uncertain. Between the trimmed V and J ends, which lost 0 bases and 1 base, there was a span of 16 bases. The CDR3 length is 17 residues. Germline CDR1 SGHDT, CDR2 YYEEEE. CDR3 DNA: TGTGCCAGCAGCTTGGAACTCTTGGGCGGGAAGAACACTGAAGCTTTCTTT. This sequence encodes CASSLELLGGKNTEAFF.

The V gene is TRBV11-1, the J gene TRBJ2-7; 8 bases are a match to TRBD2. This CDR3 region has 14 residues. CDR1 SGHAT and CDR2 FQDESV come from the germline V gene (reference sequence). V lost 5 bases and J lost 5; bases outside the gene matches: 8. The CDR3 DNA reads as TGTGCCAGCAGCCGATCGGGGGGGCTTAACGAGCAGTACTTC. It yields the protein CASSRSGGLNEQYF. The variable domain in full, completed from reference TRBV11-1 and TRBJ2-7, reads EAEVAQSPRYKITEKSQAVAFWCDPISGHATLYWYRQILGQGPELLVQFQDESVVDDSQLPKDRFSAERLKGVDSTLKIQPAELGDSAMYLCASSRSGGLNEQYFGPGTRLTVT.